A single sample is the source of the 17 T cell receptor beta chains below, sequenced in a study of control samples from healthy donors and cancer patients. Method: immunoSEQ multiplex PCR; TCRdb's copy keeps in-frame clones and lacks some. The sample holds around 170,000 clones, approximately 94% seen once. The sequencing input was blood. Receptors were obtained from a man younger than 40 in good health.

The gene calls are TRBV30 and TRBJ1-6; tentatively, D is TRBD1 (6 bases). Trimming removed 6 bases from V and 6 bases from J, with 12 bases in between. CDR3 size: 13 residues. From germline, CDR1 is GTSNPN and CDR2 SVGIG (reference sequence). The DNA for the CDR3 is TGTGCCTGTAACAGGGCGCCTAATTCACCCCTCCACTTT. This sequence encodes CACNRAPNSPLHF.

The rearrangement links TRBV3-1 (or the pseudogene TRBV3-2) to TRBJ2-1; 7 bases line up with TRBD2. Germline CDR1 and CDR2: LGHDT and YNNKEL (reference sequence). This CDR3 has 16 residues. V lost 3 bases to trimming and J lost 2 bases; unmatched junction nucleotides: 7. The CDR3 is CASSHRVAGPYNEQFF. DNA of the CDR3: TGTGCCAGCAGCCACCGGGTAGCGGGCCCCTACAATGAGCAGTTCTTC.

This chain links TRBV7-9 with TRBJ2-2, with TRBD1 matching 10 bases. CDR1 and CDR2 (germline): SEHNR, FQNEAQ (reference sequence). The junction had 9 bases not matched to a gene; V was cut back by 5 bases and J by 6 bases. This CDR3 spans 16 amino acids. The DNA for the CDR3 is TGTGCCAGCAGCGGCCGGGACAGGGGAGTCCCCGGGGAGCTGTTTTTT. Translated: CASSGRDRGVPGELFF.

J is TRBJ2-1 and V is TRBV4-2; D gene ambiguous. The CDR3 sequence is 15 residues long. CDR1 is LGHNA, CDR2 YNFKEQ, per germline. The V and J ends lost 0 bases and 9 bases respectively, with 15 bases between them. The CDR3 nucleotides read TGTGCCAGCAGCCAAGACTCACAGTTTGCCGGTGAGCAGTTCTTC. This encodes CASSQDSQFAGEQFF.

The chain is built from TRBV18 and TRBJ1-2, with D possibly being TRBD1 (6 bases). Germline loops: CDR1 KGHSH, CDR2 LQKENI. This CDR3 contains 14 residues. V lost 8 bases, J lost 6 bases, and 19 bases lay in between. The CDR3 sequence is CASQGGSNRNGYTF. CDR3 nucleotides: TGTGCCAGCCAAGGGGGGAGTAATAGGAATGGCTACACCTTC.

About this clone: Different DNA sequences within this sample yield the same CDR3. DNA of the CDR3: TGTGCCAGCTCAGGGACAGGGTCCGGTCAGCCCCAGCATTTT. It translates to CASSGTGSGQPQHF. The V and J genes are TRBV18 and TRBJ1-5, with TRBD1 matching 9 bases. The CDR3 runs 14 residues. The ends lost 5 bases at V and 6 bases at J; junction bases unmatched: 5. The germline V gene has CDR1 KGHSH and CDR2 LQKENI.

V gene TRBV19 combines with J gene TRBJ1-2; 9 bases align to TRBD1. V trimming: 1 base; J trimming: 4 bases; junction bases outside the gene matches: 1. Germline V gene sequence: CDR1 LNHDA, CDR2 SQIVND (reference sequence). The CDR3 has 14 amino acids. The CDR3 nucleotides are TGTGCCAGTAGTATAGGGACAGGGGCCTATGGCTACACCTTC. Protein product: CASSIGTGAYGYTF.

The J gene is TRBJ2-7, the V gene TRBV5-1, with TRBD2 matching 9 bases. V was clipped by 2 bases and J by 4 bases; unmatched bases: 13. The CDR3 has 17 residues. Germline-derived CDR1 and CDR2 are SGHRS and YFSETQ. The CDR3 bases are TGCGCCAGCAGCTTTACCGTAGCGGGAGTAGGTGGATACGAGCAGTACTTC. Translating it yields CASSFTVAGVGGYEQYF.

This clone was counted many times. This sequence joins TRBV28 and TRBJ1-1, with a weak D call TRBD1 (6 bases). CDR3 size: 17 residues. V lost 5 bases and J lost 4, with 23 bases in between. Germline values: CDR1 MDHEN, CDR2 SYDVKM. This CDR3 reads CASSLPTGYNWGTEAFF. The CDR3 nucleotides read TGTGCCAGCAGTCTTCCGACAGGTTACAATTGGGGCACTGAAGCTTTCTTT.

Only one count was recorded for this clone. V and J are TRBV3-1 (or the pseudogene TRBV3-2) and TRBJ1-1; 7 bases match TRBD1. Per germline, CDR1 LGHDT and CDR2 YNNKEL (reference sequence). The CDR3 covers 12 residues. Trimming cost V 4 bases and J 10 bases; bases outside gene matches: 6. The CDR3 nucleotides are TGTGCCAGCAGCCTCCGACAGGGAGGAGCTTTCTTT. It encodes CASSLRQGGAFF.

V usage is TRBV10-1 and J usage is TRBJ2-1, with TRBD1 matching 7 bases. With V trimmed by 5 bases and J by 7 bases, 11 bases remained unmatched. The CDR3 is 15 amino acids. CDR1 and CDR2 (germline): WNHNN, SYGVQD (reference sequence). Here the CDR3 DNA reads TGCGCCAGCAGTAACGACAGGGTGGTTAGGAATGAGCAGTTCTTC. Its protein product is CASSNDRVVRNEQFF.

The V and J genes are TRBV12-3 or TRBV12-4 and TRBJ1-4; D ambiguous. The CDR3 contains 11 residues. Trimming took off 6 bases at V and 17 bases at J, with 16 bases between the two ends. CDR3 bases: TGTGCCAGCAGCGGTGGTCGCGCGACATTTTTT. This translates into CASSGGRATFF.

The chain combines TRBV5-5 with TRBJ1-2; D is perhaps TRBD1 (5 bases). Germline loops: CDR1 SGHKS, CDR2 YYEKEE (reference sequence). The CDR3 consists of 14 residues. The V gene lost 0 bases and the J gene lost 3 bases, with 9 bases spanning the gap. The CDR3 region has the DNA TGTGCCAGCAGCTTGGCCGGGACGGACTATGGCTACACCTTC. Protein sequence: CASSLAGTDYGYTF.

This clone was detected once. This chain links TRBV20-1 with TRBJ1-1; D not certain. The CDR3 runs 10 residues. The germline V and J ends were trimmed by 3 bases and 10 bases, with 9 bases remaining between them. Germline V gives CDR1 DFQATT, CDR2 SNEGSKA (reference sequence). The CDR3 nucleotides read TGCAGTGCTAGTTCCTTGGGAGCTTTCTTT. Its translation is CSASSLGAFF.

This sequence joins TRBV7-9 and TRBJ1-5, with 9 bases fitting TRBD1. V lost 5 bases, J lost 8 bases, and 10 bases stayed unmatched. CDR3 length: 15 amino acids. CDR1 and CDR2 (germline): SEHNR, FQNEAQ (reference sequence). For the CDR3, the DNA is TGTGCCAGCAGCCCGGGGGAGACAGGGGGAGAGCCCCAGCATTTT. Its translation: CASSPGETGGEPQHF.

The genes are TRBV7-2 and TRBJ1-5, with D possibly being TRBD1 (6 bases). Germline lookup yields CDR1 SGHTA and CDR2 FQGNSA. This CDR3 has 17 residues. The ends were cut back, 1 base at V and 2 bases at J, with 15 bases in the middle. The DNA for the CDR3 is TGTGCCAGCAGCTTAGATCGGGGGGCGAGGGGCAATCAGCCCCAGCATTTT. It encodes CASSLDRGARGNQPQHF.

This clone was picked up a small number of times. The genes are TRBV5-4 and TRBJ2-6, with D unresolved. The CDR3 has 12 residues. Germline V gives CDR1 SGHNT, CDR2 YYREEE (reference sequence). The V gene lost 0 bases and the J gene lost 8 bases, with 3 bases spanning the gap. The CDR3 loop reads CASSLGPNVLTF. The DNA of the CDR3 is TGTGCCAGCAGCTTGGGCCCCAACGTCCTGACTTTC.